This T cell receptor beta chain appears in the sequencing data of a study of response to subunit inactivated influenza vaccine. Each CDR3 protein gets one entry after TCRdb re-called the RT-PCR reads with MiXCR. The profile covers fewer than 750,000 distinct CDR3 sequences, with 14% appearing a single time and approximately 12% taken by the ten largest. Sequenced material: PBMCs from blood, taken 12 days after vaccination. This receptor was obtained from a man aged 45-60 years who received an inactivated influenza vaccine.

The CDR3 region has the DNA TGTGCCAGCAGTTCCGGGACCTGGGTTGGGGCTTTCTTT. Protein sequence: CASSSGTWVGAFF. The chain joins TRBV12-3 or TRBV12-4 to TRBJ1-1, with D possibly being TRBD1 (5 bases). The CDR3 length is 13 residues. V gave up 4 bases and J gave up 11 bases, with 17 bases separating them.